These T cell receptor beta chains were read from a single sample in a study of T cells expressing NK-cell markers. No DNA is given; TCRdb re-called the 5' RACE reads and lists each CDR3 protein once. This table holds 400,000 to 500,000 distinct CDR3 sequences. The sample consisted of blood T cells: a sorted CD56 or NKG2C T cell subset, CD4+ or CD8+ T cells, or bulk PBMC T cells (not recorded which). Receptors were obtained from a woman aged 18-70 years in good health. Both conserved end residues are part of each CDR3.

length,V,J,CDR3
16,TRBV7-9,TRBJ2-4,CASRPDREGAKNIQYF
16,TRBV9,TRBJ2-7,CASSPFSGTSSYEQYF
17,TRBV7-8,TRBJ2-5,CASSARDRGWAKETQYF
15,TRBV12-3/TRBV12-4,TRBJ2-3,CASSPGVTLTDTQYF
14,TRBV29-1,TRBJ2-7,CSVAAGTAGYEQYF
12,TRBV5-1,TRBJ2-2,CASREDAGELFF
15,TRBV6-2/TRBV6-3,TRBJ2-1,CASSYRGLAGVEQFF
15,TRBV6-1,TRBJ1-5,CASRVEQGSNQPQHF
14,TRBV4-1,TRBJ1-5,CASSQDAGDQPQHF
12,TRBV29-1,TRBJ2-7,CSARDTLYEQYF
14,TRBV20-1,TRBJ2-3,CSATGLAGVDTQYF
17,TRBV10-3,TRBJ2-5,CAISETLETSEQETQYF
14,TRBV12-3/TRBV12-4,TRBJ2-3,CASSRPAPTDTQYF
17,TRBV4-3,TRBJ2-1,CASSQEPAGGVMGEQFF
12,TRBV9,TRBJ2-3,CASSVLADTQYF
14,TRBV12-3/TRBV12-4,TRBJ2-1,CASSAAGTDNEQFF
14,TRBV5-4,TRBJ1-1,CASSPPGGRTEAFF
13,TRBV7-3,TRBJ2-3,CASSSPVVDTQYF
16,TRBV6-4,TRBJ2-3,CASSPNHPPGGDTQYF
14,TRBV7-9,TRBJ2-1,CASSLAGTPNEQFF
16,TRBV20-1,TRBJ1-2,CSASAPYHGTGGADTF
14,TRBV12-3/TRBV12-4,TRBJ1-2,CASTQGGLRGGYTF
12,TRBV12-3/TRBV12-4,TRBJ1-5,CATTDREQPQHF
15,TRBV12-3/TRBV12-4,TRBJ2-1,CASSLPGGQEREQFF
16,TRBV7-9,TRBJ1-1,CASSAVVVLANTEAFF
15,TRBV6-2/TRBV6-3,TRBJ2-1,CASSDRTRATHEQFF
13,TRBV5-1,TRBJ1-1,CASSLTGVSFPFF
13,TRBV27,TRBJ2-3,CASSGADTDTQYF
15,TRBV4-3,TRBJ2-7,CASSQDDSYSYEQYF
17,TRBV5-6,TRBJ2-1,CASSLGGTSGFEYEQFF
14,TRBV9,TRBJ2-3,CASSDTSGRDTQYF
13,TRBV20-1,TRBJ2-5,CSKTSGQQETQYF
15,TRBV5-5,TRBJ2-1,CASSLVTGTFNEQFF
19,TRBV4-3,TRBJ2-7,CASSQDRILPRGPTYEQYF
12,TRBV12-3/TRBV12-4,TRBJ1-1,CASRPNVLQAFF
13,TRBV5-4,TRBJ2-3,CASSGGLTRPQYF
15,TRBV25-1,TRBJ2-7,CASSEGAGTNYEQYF
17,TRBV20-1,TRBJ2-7,CSPTSGTLPTLSYEQYF
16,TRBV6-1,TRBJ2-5,CASSPDRGGNYGTQYF
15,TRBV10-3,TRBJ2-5,CAISEMVGGTETQYF
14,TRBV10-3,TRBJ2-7,CAINQDTVGDEQYF
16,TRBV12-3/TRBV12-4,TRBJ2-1,CASSFWGGQRANEQFF
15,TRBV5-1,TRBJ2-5,CASSPYAGAQETQYF
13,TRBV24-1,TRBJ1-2,CATSDSGNYGYTF
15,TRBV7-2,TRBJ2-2,CASSRAAANTGELFF
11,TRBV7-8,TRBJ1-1,CASSLGVRAFF
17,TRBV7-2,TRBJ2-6,CASSPRTGGPGANVLTF
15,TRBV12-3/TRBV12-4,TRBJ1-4,CANSFLGGRSEKLFF
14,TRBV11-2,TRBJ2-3,CASSPGTRADTQYF
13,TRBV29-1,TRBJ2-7,CSVETRGEYEQYF